Below are 2 T cell receptor beta chains sequenced from a single sample in a study of T cells after yellow fever vaccination. Using its own MiXCR run on the 5' RACE reads, TCRdb lists one record per CDR3 protein. The sample shows about 310,000 distinct CDR3 sequences, roughly 3.5% of them seen only once. Sample: PBMCs, taken on the day of the yellow fever booster vaccination. The receptors derive from a man in his late teens or twenties who received the YFV17D yellow fever vaccine.

There are many counts of this clonotype. V and J are TRBV5-1 and TRBJ2-2, with 9 bases identical to TRBD2. Germline V gene sequence: CDR1 SGHRS, CDR2 YFSETQ. CDR3 length: 16 residues. V lost 4 bases to trimming and J lost 0 bases; unmatched junction nucleotides: 4. This chain's CDR3 is CASSGTSGPNTGELFF. CDR3 DNA: TGCGCCAGCAGCGGAACTAGCGGGCCGAACACCGGGGAGCTGTTTTTT.

This clonotype was recorded a few times. This chain links TRBV12-3 or TRBV12-4 with TRBJ2-7; no definite D call. Trimming removed 3 bases at V and 3 bases at J, with 6 bases between. This CDR3 is built from 12 residues. CDR3 DNA sequence: TGTGCCAGCAGTTTCGGTAACTACGAGCAGTACGTC. It is translated as CASSFGNYEQYV.